These 3 T cell receptor beta chains share one sample of origin, sequenced in a study of metastatic and nonmetastatic thyroid tumors (dated by TCRdb to about 2020). Receptor amplification or capture employed PCR. The listed sequencing device is Illumina HiSeq 4000. TCRdb applied fastp at Q25 and MiXCR to the public reads, then kept only in-frame beta chains. The sample table holds more than 25,000 clones, of which roughly 24% were seen once. Clones ranked in the top ten supply 5% to 7% of the sample. No treatment had been received by any patient before thyroid surgery. The material sequenced was blood. These receptors came from a female donor with papillary thyroid cancer or a benign thyroid nodule (not recorded which). Some clones in this sample may be carry-over from other donors' samples.

This clone was found a few times. This chain links TRBV19 with TRBJ2-5, with 8 nucleotides matching TRBD1. This CDR3 comprises 14 residues. V dropped 10 bases and J dropped 4; count of bases not matched to a gene: 11. The germline V gene encodes CDR1 LNHDA and CDR2 SQIVND (reference sequence). The DNA for the CDR3 is TGTGCCATTAGCCCGACAGGGGCCCGAGAGACCCAGTACTTC. The encoded protein is CAISPTGARETQYF.

This sequence joins TRBV20-1 and TRBJ2-3, with 9 bases matching TRBD2. V shed 3 bases, J shed 3 bases, and the junction held 16 bases outside the gene matches. Germline CDR1 is DFQATT and CDR2 is SNEGSKA (reference sequence). The length of the CDR3 is 18 residues. In DNA, the CDR3 is TGCAGTGCTAGGGGGTTAGCGGGAGTCCGCCGGGGTACAGATACGCAGTATTTT. Translating gives CSARGLAGVRRGTDTQYF.

The chain links TRBV7-2 to TRBJ2-1; maybe TRBD2 (6 bases). The CDR3 length is 13 residues. Germline V gene data show CDR1 as SGHTA and CDR2 as FQGNSA. V was trimmed by 1 base and J by 15 bases, leaving 16 bases between them. CDR3 DNA sequence: TGTGCCAGCAGCTTAGAACTAGCATTCTTTACGTTCTTC. Its translation is CASSLELAFFTFF. The whole variable domain, remainder taken from reference TRBV7-2 and TRBJ2-1, is GAGVSQSPSNKVTEKGKDVELRCDPISGHTALYWYRQSLGQGLEFLIYFQGNSAPDKSGLPSDRFSAERTGGSVSTLTIQRTQQEDSAVYLCASSLELAFFTFFGPGTRLTVL.